A single sample is the source of the 2 T cell receptor beta chains below, sequenced in a study of shared clonotypes between healthy human individuals. The repertoire was sequenced with immunoSEQ multiplex PCR; TCRdb's copy has only in-frame clones and lacks some. The sample records over a million clones, roughly 80% being singletons. Sequencing used memory CD4+ T cells sorted from blood. Subset specified: CD45RA-negative fraction. Receptors were obtained from a man younger than 35 in good health.

This chain connects TRBV11-2 to TRBJ2-2, with D unresolved. CDR1 is SGHAT and CDR2 is FQNNGV in the germline V gene. V lost 1 base and J 5 bases, leaving 5 bases between the germline ends. The CDR3 is 13 residues long. The CDR3 region is CASSLGRTGELFF. For the CDR3, the DNA is TGTGCCAGCAGCTTAGGGCGGACCGGGGAGCTGTTTTTT.

This clone turned up a few times. The chain couples TRBV7-8 to TRBJ1-5; the D gene is possibly TRBD1 (5 bases). The germline V gene has CDR1 SGHVS and CDR2 FQNEAQ. V was trimmed by 2 bases and J by 1 base, leaving 9 bases between them. The CDR3 totals 15 residues. The CDR3 DNA reads as TGTGCCAGCAGCTTAAGGGGAACGAGCAATCAGCCCCAGCATTTT. It is translated as CASSLRGTSNQPQHF.